Shown below are 29 T cell receptor beta chains from a single sample sequenced in a study of cytomegalovirus exposure and HLA in healthy donors. In the PCR, 60 Vbeta and 13 Jbeta primers were used. The data were produced by immunoSEQ multiplex PCR, yet TCRdb's version contains in-frame clones alone and is incomplete. The repertoire includes 100,000 to 150,000 clones, roughly 80% of them detected once, and just over 2.5% sits in the top ten. The sample taken for sequencing was PBMCs. The receptors were gathered from a man aged 25 to 40 in good health and CMV-seronegative.

The genes are TRBV28 and TRBJ1-2; a weak D match, TRBD1 (6 bases). CDR1 and CDR2 (germline): MDHEN, SYDVKM. Deletions cut 2 bases from V and 7 bases from J, with 11 bases between. The CDR3 is made up of 13 amino acids. The CDR3 spells CASSLMGAGGYTF. The CDR3 coding sequence is TGTGCCAGCAGTTTAATGGGGGCTGGTGGCTACACCTTC.

The chain links TRBV29-1 to TRBJ2-7; D is perhaps TRBD2 (7 bases). CDR1 is SQVTM, CDR2 ANQGSEA, per germline. This CDR3 region has 12 residues. Trimming removed 6 bases at V and 6 bases at J, with 15 bases between. This chain's CDR3 is CSVPREGGEQYF. CDR3 nucleotide sequence: TGCAGCGTACCTAGGGAGGGGGGCGAGCAGTACTTC.

The chain is built from TRBV7-8 and TRBJ2-1; D might be TRBD1 (6 bases). Germline CDR1 and CDR2: SGHVS and FQNEAQ. The CDR3 covers 15 residues. With 3 bases removed from V and 1 base from J, the gap between germline ends came to 10 bases. In DNA form, the CDR3 reads TGTGCCAGCAGCTTTGAAGGGGGTTCCTACAATGAGCAGTTCTTC. As protein: CASSFEGGSYNEQFF.

The chain has TRBV7-8 and TRBJ2-5, with 11 bases lining up with TRBD2. The better agreement between TRBJ2-7 and the DNA end casts doubt on the J call. The CDR3 totals 15 residues. Germline loops: CDR1 SGHVS, CDR2 FQNEAQ. The CDR3 DNA reads TGTGCCAGCAGCTTAGCGGGACTAGCGGCCTACGAGCAGTACTTC. Translation gives CASSLAGLAAYEQYF.

This rearrangement joins TRBV5-1 to TRBJ2-7; 14 nucleotides line up with TRBD2. The CDR3 loop spans 15 amino acids. V was clipped by 3 bases and J by 6 bases; unmatched bases: 5. Germline V gene lookup returns CDR1 SGHRS and CDR2 YFSETQ. CDR3 sequence (DNA): TGCGCCAGCAGCTCGGGACTAGCGGGAGTAAGCGAGCAGTACTTC. Translation gives CASSSGLAGVSEQYF. Full variable domain (missing parts from reference TRBV5-1 and TRBJ2-7): KAGVTQTPRYLIKTRGQQVTLSCSPISGHRSVSWYQQTPGQGLQFLFEYFSETQRNKGNFPGRFSGRQFSNSRSEMNVSTLELGDSALYLCASSSGLAGVSEQYFGPGTRLTVT.

This chain connects TRBV7-9 to TRBJ1-1; D not resolved. CDR1 is SEHNR and CDR2 is FQNEAQ in the germline V gene (reference sequence). Trimming removed 5 bases at V and 1 base at J, with 8 bases between. The CDR3 length is 13 residues. CDR3 sequence: CASSPEGNTEAFF. The CDR3, as DNA: TGTGCCAGCAGCCCTGAGGGGAACACTGAAGCTTTCTTT.

This clone was observed once. Germline and junction disagree at one end, which may indicate a read error. V gene TRBV7-9 combines with J gene TRBJ2-2; no reliable D call. The CDR3 sequence is 14 residues long. In germline, CDR1 is SEHNR, CDR2 FQNEAQ (reference sequence). The CDR3, as DNA: TGTTCCAGCATCACAACCGCACGTGCCGGGGAGCTGTTTTTT. This codes for CSSITTARAGELFF.

This chain joins TRBV4-1 and TRBJ1-2, with 7 positions matching TRBD1. The CDR3 has 16 residues. Germline CDR1 and CDR2: MGHRA and YSYEKL. With V trimmed by 2 bases and J by 6 bases, 12 bases remained unmatched. CDR3 sequence reads: CASSQPTGVLAHGYTF. The DNA for the CDR3 is TGCGCCAGCAGCCAACCCACAGGGGTTTTGGCTCATGGCTACACCTTC.

CDR3 in amino acids: CASTIGGSSYEQYF. CDR3 sequence (DNA): TGTGCCAGCACGATCGGAGGGAGCTCCTACGAGCAGTACTTC. The rearrangement joins TRBV28 to TRBJ2-7; maybe TRBD2 (6 bases). The germline gives CDR1 MDHEN, CDR2 SYDVKM. Trimming removed 7 bases at V and 0 bases at J, with 13 bases between. CDR3 size: 14 residues.

This clone was recorded once. The chain is built from TRBV28 and TRBJ2-2, with a weak D call TRBD1 (5 bases). The V end lost 5 bases, the J end lost 4 bases, and 14 bases lay between the germline ends. The CDR3 is 15 residues long. CDR1 and CDR2 from the germline V gene are MDHEN and SYDVKM. The CDR3 DNA sequence: TGTGCCAGCAGTCCCAGGGATACGGCCACCGGGGAGCTGTTTTTT. It codes for CASSPRDTATGELFF.

This clone occurred once. The rearrangement links TRBV28 to TRBJ2-7; D not resolved. The CDR3 runs 13 residues. Trimming removed 3 bases from V and 0 bases from J, with 6 bases in between. Germline loops: CDR1 MDHEN, CDR2 SYDVKM. Here the CDR3 DNA reads TGTGCCAGCAGTTTTCAGGACTCCTACGAGCAGTACTTC. Translating gives CASSFQDSYEQYF.

This chain joins TRBV4-1 and TRBJ2-7, with a weak D call TRBD2 (5 bases). Trimming removed 3 bases from V and 0 bases from J, with 24 bases in between. The CDR3 has 19 amino acids. The germline V gene encodes CDR1 MGHRA and CDR2 YSYEKL. CDR3 loop: CASSQKTGPQDSSSYEQYF. As DNA, the CDR3 is TGCGCCAGCAGCCAGAAAACCGGGCCCCAGGACTCGAGCTCCTACGAGCAGTACTTC.

Only one count was recorded for this clone. The chain has TRBV7-9 and TRBJ1-5; no firm D call. Trimming cost V 4 bases and J 5 bases, with 6 bases left between them. The CDR3 is 12 residues long. Per the germline V gene, CDR1 is SEHNR and CDR2 is FQNEAQ (reference sequence). The CDR3 protein is CASSYGDQPQHF. CDR3 DNA sequence: TGTGCCAGCAGCTACGGGGATCAGCCCCAGCATTTT.

The chain combines TRBV14 with TRBJ1-2, with TRBD1 as a possible D gene (5 bases). Germline assignment: CDR1 SGHDN and CDR2 FVKESK. The CDR3 runs to 16 residues. Trimming shortened V by 4 bases and J by 13 bases, and 28 bases separated the two germline ends. CDR3 protein: CASSPKGRSGVIPLTF. CDR3 sequence (DNA): TGTGCCAGCAGCCCTAAAGGCCGGTCGGGGGTAATTCCCCTCACCTTC.

V usage is TRBV7-9 and J usage is TRBJ2-7; TRBD2 might be the D (5 bases). CDR1 and CDR2 from the germline V gene are SEHNR and FQNEAQ (reference sequence). The CDR3 has 15 residues. V shed 3 bases and J shed 2 bases, with 14 bases lying between them. In DNA, the CDR3 is TGTGCCAGCAGCTTGAGGACTGATTTTACCTACGAGCAGTACTTC. Translating it yields CASSLRTDFTYEQYF.

The V call is TRBV7-2, the J call TRBJ2-1; weak D call: TRBD2 (6 bases). CDR1 is SGHTA, CDR2 FQGNSA, per germline. Trimming pared 4 bases from V and 3 bases from J, leaving 13 bases between. This CDR3 has 15 amino acids. The CDR3 protein is CASSSRASDYNEQFF. The CDR3 nucleotides are TGTGCCAGCAGCTCTAGGGCTAGCGACTACAATGAGCAGTTCTTC.

This chain connects TRBV5-1 to TRBJ2-1, with TRBD1 identical over 8 bases. This CDR3 spans 14 amino acids. Germline trimming cut 4 bases from V and 8 bases from J; bases unmatched to any gene: 8. Germline values: CDR1 SGHRS, CDR2 YFSETQ. The CDR3 protein is CASSQLQGVDEQFF. The CDR3, as DNA: TGCGCCAGCAGCCAATTACAGGGGGTCGATGAGCAGTTCTTC. The full variable domain, completed using reference TRBV5-1 and TRBJ2-1, is KAGVTQTPRYLIKTRGQQVTLSCSPISGHRSVSWYQQTPGQGLQFLFEYFSETQRNKGNFPGRFSGRQFSNSRSEMNVSTLELGDSALYLCASSQLQGVDEQFFGPGTRLTVL.

The V and J genes are TRBV25-1 and TRBJ2-7; 11 nucleotides match TRBD2. CDR3 length: 14 residues. V shed 2 bases and J 5 bases; nucleotides not matched to a gene: 2. CDR1 is MGHDK and CDR2 is SYGVNS in the germline V gene. In nucleotides, the CDR3 is TGTGCCAGCAGTGAAGTACTAGCGGGAGACGAGCAGTACTTC. Translated: CASSEVLAGDEQYF.

V and J are TRBV18 and TRBJ2-7; TRBD1 matches at 12 bases. The junction had 4 bases not matched to a gene; V was cut back by 6 bases and J by 4 bases. Per the germline V gene, CDR1 is KGHSH and CDR2 is LQKENI. The length of the CDR3 is 14 residues. CDR3: CASSGGQGAYEQYF. In nucleotides, the CDR3 is TGTGCCAGCTCCGGGGGACAGGGGGCGTACGAGCAGTACTTC.

Here the CDR3 reads CASSATPDYEQYF. In DNA, the CDR3 is TGTGCCAGCTCGGCGACACCGGACTACGAGCAGTACTTC. The chain has TRBV6-1 and TRBJ2-7; D is undetermined. The CDR3 is 13 amino acids. The germline V and J ends were trimmed by 8 bases and 3 bases, with 14 bases remaining between them. Germline V gives CDR1 MNHNS, CDR2 SASEGT.

The chain combines TRBV27 with TRBJ2-3; possible D gene TRBD2, 6 bases. This CDR3 comprises 14 residues. V lost 4 bases and J lost 1, with 9 bases in between. The germline gives CDR1 MNHEY, CDR2 SMNVEV (reference sequence). CDR3 sequence reads: CASSWASGTDTQYF. The CDR3 bases are TGTGCCAGCAGTTGGGCTAGCGGCACAGATACGCAGTATTTT.

This clone occurred a few times. The rearrangement links TRBV28 to TRBJ1-2; D gene uncertain. This CDR3 has 14 amino acids. Germline values: CDR1 MDHEN, CDR2 SYDVKM. Trimming stripped 1 base from V and 5 bases from J, with 11 bases between. The CDR3 loop reads CASSLFRKRYGYTF. CDR3 DNA sequence: TGTGCCAGCAGTTTATTCAGGAAAAGATATGGCTACACCTTC.

The chain employs TRBV6-1 and TRBJ1-2; 8 bases agree with TRBD1. CDR3 length equals 14 residues. Trimming at V came to 5 bases and at J to 5 bases, leaving 7 bases not matched to a gene. The germline V gene has CDR1 MNHNS and CDR2 SASEGT. CDR3 sequence reads: CASSTRTGNYGYTF. The DNA of the CDR3 is TGTGCCAGCAGTACCAGGACAGGGAATTATGGCTACACCTTC.

On this clone: Mismatch with germline at one junction end may stem from a read error. The rearrangement joins TRBV6-5 to TRBJ1-5, with 10 bases lining up with TRBD1. CDR1 is MNHEY and CDR2 is SVGAGI in the germline V gene. The CDR3 runs 15 residues. The CDR3 region has the DNA TGTGCCAGCAGTTCCGGGACAGGGGCCCTTCAGCCCCAGAATTTT. Its translation is CASSSGTGALQPQNF.

This clone was recorded a few times. This chain connects TRBV7-8 to TRBJ2-7; 7 nucleotides line up with TRBD1. The CDR3 runs 15 residues. The germline V gene encodes CDR1 SGHVS and CDR2 FQNEAQ. With 2 bases clipped from V and 5 bases from J, the junction kept 9 bases outside the gene matches. The chain's CDR3 is CASSLNSGGQDEQYF. The CDR3 DNA reads TGTGCCAGCAGCTTAAATTCAGGGGGTCAAGACGAGCAGTACTTC.

The chain uses TRBV19 and TRBJ2-7; 13 bases match TRBD2. From germline, CDR1 is LNHDA and CDR2 SQIVND (reference sequence). The CDR3 is 15 amino acids. The V segment lost 5 bases and the J segment 3 bases; nucleotides outside the gene matches: 4. The CDR3 region has the DNA TGTGCCAGTAGTGAGGGACTAGCGGGATACTACGAGCAGTACTTC. As protein: CASSEGLAGYYEQYF.

This rearrangement joins TRBV6-4 to TRBJ2-3; weak D call: TRBD1 (6 bases). Looked up from germline, CDR1 is MRHNA and CDR2 is SNTAGT. The CDR3 has 13 amino acids. V lost 5 bases to trimming and J lost 3 bases, with 9 bases between them. The DNA of the CDR3 is TGTGCCAGCAGTCACAGGGAAACAGATACGCAGTATTTT. Translating it yields CASSHRETDTQYF.

The chain recombines TRBV7-2 with TRBJ2-1, with TRBD2 matching 7 bases. Germline loops: CDR1 SGHTA, CDR2 FQGNSA. The CDR3 is made up of 15 amino acids. J gave up 0 bases and V 4 bases, and 3 bases lay outside the gene matches. In DNA, the CDR3 is TGTGCCAGCAGCTCAGGACTAGGCTCCTACAATGAGCAGTTCTTC. This translates into CASSSGLGSYNEQFF.

This chain uses TRBV6-5 with TRBJ1-4; D remains unclear. Germline-derived CDR1 and CDR2 are MNHEY and SVGAGI. V shed 4 bases and J shed 7 bases, with 13 bases lying between them. The CDR3 spans 14 residues. The CDR3 sequence is CASSSSGEGEKLFF. Here the CDR3 DNA reads TGTGCCAGCAGTTCATCTGGGGAGGGTGAAAAACTGTTTTTT.